This T cell receptor beta chain was retrieved from a study of cytomegalovirus exposure and HLA in healthy donors. Overall study context: From HLA-typed donors, an early data release held about 85 million unique TCRs. Findings of the study overall: Certain sequence variants were highly shared and formed a cluster, and this cluster was likely a sequencing artifact. The study found most TCR sequences rare, yet found some public TCRs in many donors.

The donors were healthy bone marrow donors. It was with 60 Vbeta and 13 Jbeta primers that the PCR ran. The repertoire was sequenced with immunoSEQ multiplex PCR; TCRdb's copy has only in-frame clones and lacks some. The profile shows around 97,000 clones, approximately 9% of them singletons. About this clone: Its antigen is unknown.

V gave up 3 bases and J gave up 3 bases, with 9 bases separating them. This CDR3 region has 13 residues. Germline-derived CDR1 and CDR2 are MDHEN and SYDVKM. The TCR originated in a man aged 45-65 years in good health and CMV-seropositive. The chain employs TRBV28 and TRBJ2-7; tentatively, D is TRBD1 (5 bases). Input material: PBMCs. The CDR3 is CASSFGHFYEQYF. CDR3 DNA sequence: TGTGCCAGCAGTTTTGGACACTTCTACGAGCAGTACTTC.